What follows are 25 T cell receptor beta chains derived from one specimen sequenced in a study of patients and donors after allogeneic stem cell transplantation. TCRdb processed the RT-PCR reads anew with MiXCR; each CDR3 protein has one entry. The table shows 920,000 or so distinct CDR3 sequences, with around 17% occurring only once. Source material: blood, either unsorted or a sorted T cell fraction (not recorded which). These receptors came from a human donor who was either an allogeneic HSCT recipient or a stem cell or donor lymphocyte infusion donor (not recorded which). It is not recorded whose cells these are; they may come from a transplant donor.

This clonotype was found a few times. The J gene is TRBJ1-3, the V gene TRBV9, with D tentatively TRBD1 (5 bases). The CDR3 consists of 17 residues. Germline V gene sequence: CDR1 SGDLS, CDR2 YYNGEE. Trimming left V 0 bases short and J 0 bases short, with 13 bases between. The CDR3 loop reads CASSVDSGPSSGNTIYF. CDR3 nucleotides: TGTGCCAGCAGCGTAGATTCAGGGCCCAGCTCTGGAAACACCATATATTTT.

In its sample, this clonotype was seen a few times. The CDR3 here is CAWSRLSSYEQYF. The CDR3 coding sequence is TGTGCCTGGAGCCGGCTAAGCTCCTACGAGCAGTACTTC. This sequence joins TRBV30 and TRBJ2-7; D remains unclear. This CDR3 has 13 amino acids. Germline V gene lookup returns CDR1 GTSNPN and CDR2 SVGIG (reference sequence). Trimming took 3 bases from V and 0 from J, leaving 9 bases between them.

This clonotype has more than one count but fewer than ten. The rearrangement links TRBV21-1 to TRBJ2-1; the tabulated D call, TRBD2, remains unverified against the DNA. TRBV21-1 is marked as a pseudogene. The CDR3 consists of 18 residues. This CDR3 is CASSRGVTSGSSYNEQFF. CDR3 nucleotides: TGTGCCAGCAGCCGTGGAGTTACTAGCGGGAGCTCCTACAATGAGCAGTTCTTC.

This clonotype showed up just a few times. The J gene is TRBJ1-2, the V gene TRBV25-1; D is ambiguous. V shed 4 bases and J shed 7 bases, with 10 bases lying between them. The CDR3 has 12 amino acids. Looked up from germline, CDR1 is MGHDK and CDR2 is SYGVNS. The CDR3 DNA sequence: TGTGCCAGCAGTGCCCCGGCGGTTGGCTACACCTTC. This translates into CASSAPAVGYTF.

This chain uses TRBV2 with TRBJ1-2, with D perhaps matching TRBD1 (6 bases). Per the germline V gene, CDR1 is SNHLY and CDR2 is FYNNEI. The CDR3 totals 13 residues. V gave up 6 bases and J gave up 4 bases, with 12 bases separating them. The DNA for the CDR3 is TGTGCCAGCAGAATCGGGGGCTCCTATGGCTACACCTTC. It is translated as CASRIGGSYGYTF.

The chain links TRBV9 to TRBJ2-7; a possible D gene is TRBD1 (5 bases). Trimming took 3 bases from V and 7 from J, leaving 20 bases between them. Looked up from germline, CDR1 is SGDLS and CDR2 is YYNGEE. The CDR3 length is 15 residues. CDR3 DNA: TGTGCCAGCAGCGGGGATGGGTTCTTAGGGGCTGAGCAGTACTTC. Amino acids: CASSGDGFLGAEQYF.

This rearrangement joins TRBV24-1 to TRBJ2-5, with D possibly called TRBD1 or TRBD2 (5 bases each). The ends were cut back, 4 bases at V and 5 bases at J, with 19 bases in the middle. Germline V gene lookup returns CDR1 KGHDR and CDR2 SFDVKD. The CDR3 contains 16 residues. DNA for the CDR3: TGTGCCACCAGTGACCCGACCCCCGGGACGGGGGAGACCCAGTACTTC. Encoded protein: CATSDPTPGTGETQYF.

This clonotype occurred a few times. CDR3 amino acids: CATSRDLQGLGEQYF. CDR3 nucleotide sequence: TGTGCCACCAGCAGAGATTTGCAGGGGCTGGGCGAGCAGTACTTC. The chain joins TRBV15 to TRBJ2-7, with D possibly being TRBD1 (6 bases). V was trimmed by 0 bases and J by 6 bases, leaving 15 bases between them. Germline-derived CDR1 and CDR2 are LNHNV and YYDKDF (reference sequence). This CDR3 region has 15 residues. Variable domain in full (rest from reference TRBV15 and TRBJ2-7): DAMVIQNPRYQVTQFGKPVTLSCSQTLNHNVMYWYQQKSSQAPKLLFHYYDKDFNNEADTPDNFQSRRPNTSFCFLDIRSPGLGDTAMYLCATSRDLQGLGEQYFGPGTRLTVT.

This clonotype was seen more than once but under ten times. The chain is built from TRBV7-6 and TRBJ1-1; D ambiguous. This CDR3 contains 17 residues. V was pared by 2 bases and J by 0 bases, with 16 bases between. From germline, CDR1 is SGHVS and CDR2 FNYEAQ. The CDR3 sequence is CASSLKISRPMNTEAFF. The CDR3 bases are TGTGCCAGCAGCTTAAAAATCAGTCGACCCATGAACACTGAAGCTTTCTTT.

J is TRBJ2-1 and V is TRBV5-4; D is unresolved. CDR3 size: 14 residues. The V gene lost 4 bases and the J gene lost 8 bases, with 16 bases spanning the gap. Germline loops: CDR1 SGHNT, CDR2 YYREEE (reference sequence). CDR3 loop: CASSTVSSSDEQFF. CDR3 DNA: TGTGCCAGCAGCACGGTATCTTCTAGTGATGAGCAGTTCTTC.

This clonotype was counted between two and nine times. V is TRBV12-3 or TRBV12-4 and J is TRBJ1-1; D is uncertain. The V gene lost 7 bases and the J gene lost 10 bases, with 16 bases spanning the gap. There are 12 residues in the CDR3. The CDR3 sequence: CASTRTPTGAFF. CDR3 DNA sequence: TGTGCCAGCACCCGGACGCCGACGGGAGCTTTCTTT.

This CDR3 reads CASSRNGQDYTF. In DNA form, the CDR3 reads TGTGCCAGCAGTCGTAACGGACAGGACTACACCTTC. The chain carries TRBV12-3 or TRBV12-4 and TRBJ1-2, with 7 bases fitting TRBD1. The CDR3 loop spans 12 amino acids. Unmatched junction bases numbered 7, after V lost 5 bases and J lost 10 bases.

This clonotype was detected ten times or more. CDR3: CASSFSRDGYTF. CDR3 sequence (DNA): TGTGCCAGCAGTTTCAGCAGGGACGGCTACACCTTC. The chain joins TRBV12-3 or TRBV12-4 to TRBJ1-2; weak D call: TRBD1 (5 bases). CDR3 length equals 12 residues. Deletions cut 3 bases from V and 8 bases from J, with 10 bases between.

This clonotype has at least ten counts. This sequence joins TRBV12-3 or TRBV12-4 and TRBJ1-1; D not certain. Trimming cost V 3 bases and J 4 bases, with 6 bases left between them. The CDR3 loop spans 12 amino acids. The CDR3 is CASSFRVTEAFF. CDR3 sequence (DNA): TGTGCCAGCAGTTTTAGGGTCACTGAAGCTTTCTTT.

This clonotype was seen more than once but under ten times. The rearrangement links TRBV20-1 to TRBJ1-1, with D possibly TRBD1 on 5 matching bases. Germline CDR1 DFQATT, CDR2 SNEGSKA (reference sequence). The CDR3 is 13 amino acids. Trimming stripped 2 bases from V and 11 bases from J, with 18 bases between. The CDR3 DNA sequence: TGCAGTGCTAGATTGGCTGGGAGGGACGGGGCTTTCTTT. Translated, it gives CSARLAGRDGAFF.

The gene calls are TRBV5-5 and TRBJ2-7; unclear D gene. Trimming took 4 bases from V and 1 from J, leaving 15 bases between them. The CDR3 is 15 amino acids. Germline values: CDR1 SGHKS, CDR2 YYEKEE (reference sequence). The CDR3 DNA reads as TGTGCCAGCAGCCCCGCGGCACTCCCATCCTACGAGCAGTACTTC. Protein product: CASSPAALPSYEQYF. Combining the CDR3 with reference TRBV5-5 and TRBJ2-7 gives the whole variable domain DAGVTQSPTHLIKTRGQQVTLRCSPISGHKSVSWYQQVLGQGPQFIFQYYEKEERGRGNFPDRFSARQFPNYSSELNVNALLLGDSALYLCASSPAALPSYEQYFGPGTRLTVT.

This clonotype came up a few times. CDR3 protein: CASSYLRTVTIQETQYF. The CDR3 DNA reads TGTGCCAGCAGTTACTTACGGACAGTCACCATTCAAGAGACCCAGTACTTC. The V call is TRBV6-5, the J call TRBJ2-5, with D maybe TRBD1 (6 bases). The CDR3 runs 17 residues. The germline V gene has CDR1 MNHEY and CDR2 SVGAGI. V gave up 1 base and J gave up 2 bases, with 17 bases separating them.

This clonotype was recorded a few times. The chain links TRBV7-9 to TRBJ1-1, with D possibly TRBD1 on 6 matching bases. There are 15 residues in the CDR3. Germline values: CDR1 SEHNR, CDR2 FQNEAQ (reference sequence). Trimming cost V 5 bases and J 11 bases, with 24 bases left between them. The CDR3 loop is CASSPEGTHHRDAFF. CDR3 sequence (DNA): TGTGCCAGCAGCCCCGAGGGGACACATCATCGGGATGCTTTCTTT.

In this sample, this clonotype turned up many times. CDR3 bases: TGCGCCAGCAGCTTGGAGGGGGTCGGCAATCAGCCCCAGCATTTT. This codes for CASSLEGVGNQPQHF. The J gene is TRBJ1-5, the V gene TRBV5-1; a possible D gene is TRBD1 (6 bases). The CDR3 has 15 residues. With 0 bases removed from V and 2 bases from J, the gap between germline ends came to 9 bases. Germline lookup yields CDR1 SGHRS and CDR2 YFSETQ.

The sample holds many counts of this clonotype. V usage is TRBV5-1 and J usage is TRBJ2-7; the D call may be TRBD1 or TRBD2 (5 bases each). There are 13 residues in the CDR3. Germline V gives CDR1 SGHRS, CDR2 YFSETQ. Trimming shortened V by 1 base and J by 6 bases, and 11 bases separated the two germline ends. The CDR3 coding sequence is TGCGCCAGCAGCTTGAGGGGACCCCGCGAGCAGTACTTC. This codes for CASSLRGPREQYF.

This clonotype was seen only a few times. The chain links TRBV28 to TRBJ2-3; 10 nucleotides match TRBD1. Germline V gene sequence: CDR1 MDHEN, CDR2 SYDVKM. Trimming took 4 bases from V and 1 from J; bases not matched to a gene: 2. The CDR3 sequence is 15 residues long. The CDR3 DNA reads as TGTGCCAGCAGTTACGGGACAGGGGGCACAGATACGCAGTATTTT. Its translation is CASSYGTGGTDTQYF.

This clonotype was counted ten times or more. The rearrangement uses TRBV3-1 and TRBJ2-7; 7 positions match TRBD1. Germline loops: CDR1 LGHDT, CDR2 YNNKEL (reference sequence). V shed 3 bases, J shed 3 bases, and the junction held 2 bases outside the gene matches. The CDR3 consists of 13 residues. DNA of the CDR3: TGTGCCAGCAGCCAGGACAGGAGCTACGAGCAGTACTTC. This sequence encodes CASSQDRSYEQYF.

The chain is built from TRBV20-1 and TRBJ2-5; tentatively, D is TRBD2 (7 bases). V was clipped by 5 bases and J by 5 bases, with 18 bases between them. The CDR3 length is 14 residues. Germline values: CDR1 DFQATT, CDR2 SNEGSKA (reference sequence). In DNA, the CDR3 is TGCAGTGCTGGGAGGGGGGCCGGACGGGAGACCCAGTACTTC. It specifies CSAGRGAGRETQYF.

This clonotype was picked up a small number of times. The CDR3 reads CASSWTRTDNEQFF. In DNA form, the CDR3 reads TGCGCCAGCAGCTGGACCCGGACTGACAATGAGCAGTTCTTC. The chain uses TRBV5-1 and TRBJ2-1, with D possibly being TRBD2 (5 bases). The CDR3 totals 14 residues. CDR1 and CDR2 from the germline V gene are SGHRS and YFSETQ. Trimming cost V 3 bases and J 5 bases, with 12 bases left between them.

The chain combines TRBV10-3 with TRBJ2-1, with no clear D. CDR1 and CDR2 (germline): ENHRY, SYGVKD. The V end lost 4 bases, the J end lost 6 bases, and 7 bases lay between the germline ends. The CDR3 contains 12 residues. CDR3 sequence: CAISVSRNEQFF. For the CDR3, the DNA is TGTGCCATCAGTGTGTCCCGCAATGAGCAGTTCTTC.